The 24 T cell receptor beta chains in this list originate from one sample, sequenced in a study of CD8+ T cells in alopecia areata (dated by TCRdb to 2017 to 2018). Library preparation used the immunoSEQ multiplex PCR assay. For TCR sequencing, RNA was extracted from every sample and reverse transcribed into cDNA to serve as template. TCRdb carries this immuneACCESS record with in-frame sequences only. Its versions omit some clonotypes, under half of them owing to an unresolved V gene in the studies checked, with the rest unexplained. This sample gives more than 95,000 clones in total; 55% of them show up just once. The ten largest clones capture around 8.8% of the sample. Sequencing was done on a sample of CD4+ T cells sorted from blood. All receptors come from a human donor in good health.

In its sample, this clone was seen a few times. The chain uses TRBV2 and TRBJ2-7; tentatively, D is TRBD1 (6 bases). V gave up 5 bases and J gave up 4 bases, with 6 bases separating them. The CDR3 has 11 amino acids. Germline V gene data show CDR1 as SNHLY and CDR2 as FYNNEI. This chain's CDR3 is CASSQGYEQYF. CDR3 bases: TGTGCCAGCAGTCAGGGGTACGAGCAGTACTTC.

The chain joins TRBV29-1 to TRBJ2-7; 11 bases fit TRBD2. The CDR3 is made up of 14 amino acids. J gave up 1 base and V 6 bases, and 5 bases lay outside the gene matches. Germline V gene lookup returns CDR1 SQVTM and CDR2 ANQGSEA. For the CDR3, the DNA is TGCAGCGTCACGGGACTAGCGGCATCCTACGAGCAGTACTTC. Its translation is CSVTGLAASYEQYF.

This chain links TRBV25-1 with TRBJ2-5; D tentatively reads TRBD1 or TRBD2 (6 bases each). In germline, CDR1 is MGHDK, CDR2 SYGVNS. V was cut by 2 bases and J by 5 bases, with 12 bases left in between. The CDR3 length is 14 residues. CDR3: CASSEPRGRETQYF. The CDR3 coding sequence is TGTGCCAGCAGTGAACCCCGGGGGCGGGAGACCCAGTACTTC.

This clone was picked up many times. The chain combines TRBV2 with TRBJ2-3; D is unresolved. V dropped 7 bases and J dropped 3 bases, with 14 bases sitting between them. The CDR3 is 14 amino acids. The germline V gene encodes CDR1 SNHLY and CDR2 FYNNEI. The CDR3 bases are TGTGCCAGCAACGACCACCCAATAACAGATACGCAGTATTTT. Protein: CASNDHPITDTQYF.

The chain recombines TRBV30 with TRBJ1-5; D unresolved. Germline V CDR1 and CDR2: GTSNPN, SVGIG (reference sequence). The V gene lost 1 base and the J gene lost 6 bases, with 7 bases spanning the gap. The CDR3 is 12 amino acids. The chain's CDR3 is CAWSAPGQPQHF. In DNA form, the CDR3 reads TGTGCCTGGAGTGCCCCAGGTCAGCCCCAGCATTTT.

This clone was seen a handful of times. V gene TRBV7-2 combines with J gene TRBJ2-5; 14 bases fit TRBD2. J was trimmed by 4 bases and V by 5 bases; bases with no gene match: 3. The CDR3 consists of 15 residues. Germline lookup yields CDR1 SGHTA and CDR2 FQGNSA. The CDR3 DNA follows: TGTGCCAGCAGCCGACTAGCGGGGGGGATAGAGACCCAGTACTTC. It codes for CASSRLAGGIETQYF.

This rearrangement joins TRBV28 to TRBJ1-1; TRBD1 matches at 9 bases. The ends lost 2 bases at V and 0 bases at J; junction bases unmatched: 1. The CDR3 runs 15 residues. Germline V gene lookup returns CDR1 MDHEN and CDR2 SYDVKM. The CDR3 DNA reads as TGTGCCAGCAGTTTAAGGACAGGGGTGAACACTGAAGCTTTCTTT. Translated: CASSLRTGVNTEAFF.

This sequence joins TRBV10-3 and TRBJ2-1, with a possible D match to TRBD2 (6 bases). The V and J ends lost 6 bases and 8 bases respectively, with 14 bases between them. From germline, CDR1 is ENHRY and CDR2 SYGVKD. This CDR3 spans 13 amino acids. The CDR3 loop reads CAISRGGEDEQFF. The CDR3 DNA sequence: TGTGCCATCAGCCGCGGCGGGGAAGATGAGCAGTTCTTC.

This chain connects TRBV9 to TRBJ2-1; the D is unclear. V was cut by 0 bases and J by 5 bases, with 12 bases left in between. The CDR3 spans 15 residues. Germline loops: CDR1 SGDLS, CDR2 YYNGEE. The CDR3 DNA is TGTGCCAGCAGCGTAGATGGTAATCCTAACAATGAGCAGTTCTTC. Translated, it gives CASSVDGNPNNEQFF.

This chain links TRBV19 with TRBJ1-1, with 8 positions matching TRBD1. Germline CDR1 reads LNHDA; CDR2 reads SQIVND (reference sequence). There are 14 residues in the CDR3. V gave up 3 bases and J gave up 3 bases; unmatched junction bases: 3. CDR3 nucleotide sequence: TGTGCCAGTAGTATTGACAGGGGCTACACTGAAGCTTTCTTT. It specifies CASSIDRGYTEAFF.

The rearrangement uses TRBV30 and TRBJ1-1, with TRBD1 matching 9 bases. This CDR3 comprises 14 residues. J gave up 5 bases and V 3 bases, and 7 bases lay outside the gene matches. The germline V gene has CDR1 GTSNPN and CDR2 SVGIG (reference sequence). The CDR3 loop is CAWRTGGPHTEAFF. In DNA, the CDR3 is TGTGCCTGGAGGACAGGGGGGCCCCATACTGAAGCTTTCTTT.

In its sample, this clone was seen a few times. The chain couples TRBV30 to TRBJ2-6; D gene uncertain. Trimming shortened V by 2 bases and J by 0 bases, and 8 bases separated the two germline ends. The V gene's germline CDR1 is GTSNPN and CDR2 SVGIG (reference sequence). CDR3 length: 15 residues. The CDR3 is CAWSSGSSGANVLTF. CDR3 DNA sequence: TGTGCCTGGAGTAGTGGCAGCTCTGGGGCCAACGTCCTGACTTTC.

This clone was detected once. The V call is TRBV27, the J call TRBJ2-7; the match to TRBD1 covers 8 bases. Per the germline V gene, CDR1 is MNHEY and CDR2 is SMNVEV (reference sequence). V trimming: 6 bases; J trimming: 5 bases; junction bases outside the gene matches: 12. The CDR3 contains 15 residues. The CDR3 sequence: CASSQRVGQVHEQYF. The CDR3 nucleotides are TGTGCCAGCAGCCAAAGGGTGGGACAGGTCCACGAGCAGTACTTC.

The V and J genes are TRBV7-9 and TRBJ2-2; D not certain. This CDR3 is built from 13 residues. V lost 2 bases and J lost 8, with 9 bases in between. In germline, CDR1 is SEHNR, CDR2 FQNEAQ (reference sequence). CDR3 residues: CASSLLFRGELFF. DNA of the CDR3: TGTGCCAGCAGCTTATTGTTTCGAGGGGAGCTGTTTTTT.

The chain recombines TRBV2 with TRBJ2-3, with 9 nucleotides matching TRBD2. Germline V gives CDR1 SNHLY, CDR2 FYNNEI. CDR3 length: 16 amino acids. With 3 bases clipped from V and 0 bases from J, the junction kept 4 bases outside the gene matches. For the CDR3, the DNA is TGTGCCAGCAGTGAGATGGCGGGGGGGAGCACAGATACGCAGTATTTT. Translating gives CASSEMAGGSTDTQYF.

The CDR3 DNA reads TGCGCCAGCAGCTCCCAAGGCCGCCCGTACACAGATACGCAGTATTTT. As protein: CASSSQGRPYTDTQYF. This chain joins TRBV5-1 and TRBJ2-3; no clear D gene. CDR3 length equals 16 residues. Germline CDR1 and CDR2: SGHRS and YFSETQ. The V gene lost 3 bases and the J gene lost 2 bases, with 16 bases spanning the gap.

V gene TRBV29-1 combines with J gene TRBJ1-5, with TRBD1 as a possible D gene (5 bases). The CDR3 is 13 residues long. Trimming removed 4 bases at V and 6 bases at J, with 13 bases between. The germline CDR1 and CDR2 sequences are SQVTM and ANQGSEA. CDR3 in DNA: TGCAGCGTTGGGGGCATTTGGGGTCAGCCCCAGCATTTT. This sequence encodes CSVGGIWGQPQHF.

This clone was observed a few times. The CDR3 here is CSVAGSQETQYF. CDR3 coding DNA: TGCAGCGTTGCCGGCAGCCAAGAGACCCAGTACTTC. The chain employs TRBV29-1 and TRBJ2-5; D gene ambiguous. V shed 4 bases and J shed 1 base, with 7 bases lying between them. This CDR3 is 12 amino acids long. Germline V lookup: CDR1 SQVTM, CDR2 ANQGSEA.

As concerns this clone: The same CDR3 is also encoded by other DNA sequences in this sample. The chain is built from TRBV29-1 and TRBJ1-5; tentatively, D is TRBD1 (5 bases). Trimming took 4 bases from V and 4 from J, leaving 8 bases between them. Germline CDR1 is SQVTM and CDR2 is ANQGSEA. The CDR3 is made up of 12 amino acids. The DNA for the CDR3 is TGCAGCGTTGCAGGGAGTAATCAGCCCCAGCATTTT. Amino acids: CSVAGSNQPQHF.

The V gene is TRBV10-3, the J gene TRBJ1-1, with 8 bases fitting TRBD1. CDR3 length: 11 residues. V lost 4 bases to trimming and J lost 9 bases; unmatched junction nucleotides: 1. Germline V gives CDR1 ENHRY, CDR2 SYGVKD. The CDR3 loop is CAISGTGKAFF. In nucleotides, the CDR3 is TGTGCCATCAGTGGGACAGGGAAAGCTTTCTTT.

This clone appeared a few times. Mismatch with germline at one junction end may stem from a read error. The chain has TRBV5-1 and TRBJ2-3; TRBD1 is a possible D gene (6 bases). CDR3 length equals 15 residues. Germline values: CDR1 SGHRS, CDR2 YFSETQ. Here the CDR3 reads CASSFSSGVLDTQYF. Here the CDR3 DNA reads TGCGCGAGCAGCTTCAGTTCAGGGGTTTTAGATACGCAGTATTTT.

This clone showed up just a few times. The chain has TRBV29-1 and TRBJ1-6; 9 bases are a match to TRBD1. The CDR3 runs to 13 residues. With 5 bases clipped from V and 10 bases from J, the junction kept 6 bases outside the gene matches. CDR1 SQVTM and CDR2 ANQGSEA come from the germline V gene. The CDR3 nucleotides read TGCAGCGTTTGGACAGGGGTAGGATCACCCCTCCACTTT. Translation: CSVWTGVGSPLHF.

V gene TRBV2 combines with J gene TRBJ2-1; D tentatively reads TRBD1 or TRBD2 (5 bases each). The V gene lost 1 base and the J gene lost 16 bases, with 14 bases spanning the gap. This CDR3 contains 12 residues. Germline V lookup: CDR1 SNHLY, CDR2 FYNNEI. CDR3 in DNA: TGTGCCAGCAGTGAAGGACCGGGACGTAATTTCTTC. Its translation is CASSEGPGRNFF. Complete variable domain (other parts from reference TRBV2 and TRBJ2-1): EPEVTQTPSHQVTQMGQEVILRCVPISNHLYFYWYRQILGQKVEFLVSFYNNEISEKSEIFDDQFSVERPDGSNFTLKIRSTKLEDSAMYFCASSEGPGRNFFGPGTRLTVL.

The chain joins TRBV7-2 to TRBJ2-7; D is unresolved. The germline V gene encodes CDR1 SGHTA and CDR2 FQGNSA. Trimming shortened V by 2 bases and J by 3 bases, and 11 bases separated the two germline ends. The CDR3 contains 14 residues. Here the CDR3 reads CASSLSPESYEQYF. The CDR3 coding sequence is TGTGCCAGCAGCTTAAGCCCCGAGAGCTACGAGCAGTACTTC. Combining the CDR3 with reference TRBV7-2 and TRBJ2-7 gives the whole variable domain GAGVSQSPSNKVTEKGKDVELRCDPISGHTALYWYRQSLGQGLEFLIYFQGNSAPDKSGLPSDRFSAERTGGSVSTLTIQRTQQEDSAVYLCASSLSPESYEQYFGPGTRLTVT.